This TCR beta chain was retrieved from a study of CD8 T cells in Susac syndrome. The J segment lost 5 bases and the V segment lost 8 bases, leaving 20 bases of the junction unmatched. The germline V gene has CDR1 DFQATT and CDR2 SNEGSKA (reference sequence). The CDR3 runs 17 residues. Included as multiple sclerosis controls were treatment-naive patients who had stable or active relapsing-remitting disease. With random hexamers, reverse transcription was performed on roughly 0.5 to 1 ug of RNA. TCRdb reanalysed the immunoSEQ multiplex PCR reads using MiXCR and keeps one entry per CDR3 protein. This table has under 150,000 distinct CDR3 sequences, roughly 94% appearing once.

Sequenced sample: CD4+ T cells from PBMCs. The chain couples TRBV20-1 to TRBJ2-3; 9 bases are shared with TRBD2. The receptor was derived from a human donor with multiple sclerosis. The CDR3 region has the DNA TGCAGTTCACGCCCACTCCACGGCGGCGGGAGGGGAGATACGCAGTATTTT. It translates to CSSRPLHGGGRGDTQYF.